The 31 T cell receptor beta chains presented below share a single source sample, sequenced in a study of OX40 agonist ivuxolimab in advanced cancers. Clones were read by immunoSEQ multiplex PCR, and TCRdb kept only the in-frame ones, dropping some. This table holds around 77,000 clones, roughly nine tenths found once. This specimen was CD4+ or CD8+ T cells sorted from blood, taken in a trial of the OX40 agonist ivuxolimab. The receptors were sampled from an adult with an advanced solid tumor such as melanoma, head and neck, liver or kidney cancer.

The chain combines TRBV28 with TRBJ2-4, with 10 bases aligning to TRBD1. The V segment lost 8 bases and the J segment 2 bases; nucleotides outside the gene matches: 12. The CDR3 runs 17 residues. Germline values: CDR1 MDHEN, CDR2 SYDVKM. Here the CDR3 reads CASGDRGPLLSKNIQYF. The CDR3 nucleotides read TGTGCCAGCGGTGACAGGGGGCCATTATTATCCAAAAACATTCAGTACTTC.

The gene calls are TRBV7-8 and TRBJ1-3; weak D call: TRBD1 (5 bases). The ends were cut back, 5 bases at V and 6 bases at J, with 14 bases in the middle. Germline CDR1 reads SGHVS; CDR2 reads FQNEAQ. CDR3 length equals 14 residues. This CDR3 reads CASSLPGGPNTIYF. The CDR3 DNA sequence: TGTGCCAGCAGCCTTCCCGGGGGTCCAAACACCATATATTTT.

The CDR3, as DNA: TGTGCCAGCAGCTTAGCGGGAGGGCTTCCCTACGAGCAGTACTTC. Translation gives CASSLAGGLPYEQYF. The rearrangement uses TRBV5-4 and TRBJ2-7, with 10 bases matching TRBD2. Trimming removed 2 bases from V and 2 bases from J; junction bases left unmatched: 4. The CDR3 is 15 residues long. Germline CDR1 is SGHNT and CDR2 is YYREEE (reference sequence).

The CDR3 loop reads CASRNPGQGVNEQYF. As DNA, the CDR3 is TGCGCCAGCAGAAATCCGGGACAGGGTGTCAACGAGCAGTACTTC. The genes are TRBV10-2 and TRBJ2-7, with 9 nucleotides matching TRBD1. Trimming at V came to 6 bases and at J to 5 bases, leaving 11 bases not matched to a gene. This CDR3 has 15 amino acids. Germline lookup yields CDR1 WSHSY and CDR2 SAAADI.

The V call is TRBV19, the J call TRBJ1-5; D gene uncertain. Between the trimmed V and J ends, which lost 3 bases and 4 bases, there was a span of 10 bases. Looked up from germline, CDR1 is LNHDA and CDR2 is SQIVND (reference sequence). CDR3 size: 14 residues. CDR3 in amino acids: CASSIGVANQPQHF. The CDR3 region has the DNA TGTGCCAGTAGTATTGGGGTGGCTAATCAGCCCCAGCATTTT.

The chain uses TRBV18 and TRBJ2-7, with 13 bases identical to TRBD2. Germline lookup yields CDR1 KGHSH and CDR2 LQKENI. The V gene end was trimmed by 6 bases and the J gene end by 0 bases; junction bases not matched to a gene: 11. The CDR3 loop spans 18 amino acids. The CDR3 bases are TGTGCCAGCTCGCCCAGGACTAGCGGGAGAAGAGTCTCCTACGAGCAGTACTTC. It translates to CASSPRTSGRRVSYEQYF. The full variable domain, its missing parts supplied by reference TRBV18 and TRBJ2-7, is NAGVMQNPRHLVRRRGQEARLRCSPMKGHSHVYWYRQLPEEGLKFMVYLQKENIIDESGMPKERFSAEFPKEGPSILRIQQVVRGDSAAYFCASSPRTSGRRVSYEQYFGPGTRLTVT.

This clone was counted a single time. This chain links TRBV9 with TRBJ1-4; the D gene is possibly TRBD1 (6 bases). V lost 0 bases to trimming and J lost 7 bases, with 13 bases between them. The CDR3 loop spans 15 amino acids. Germline V gives CDR1 SGDLS, CDR2 YYNGEE. CDR3 residues: CASSVEGGIGEKLFF. The CDR3 DNA reads TGTGCCAGCAGCGTAGAAGGGGGGATAGGTGAAAAACTGTTTTTT.

The J gene is TRBJ2-7, the V gene TRBV5-6; D is possibly TRBD1 (5 bases). Germline lookup yields CDR1 SGHDT and CDR2 YYEEEE. Deletions cut 2 bases from V and 3 bases from J, with 12 bases between. The CDR3 length is 14 residues. In DNA form, the CDR3 reads TGTGCCAGCAGCTTCGGCAGTCAGGGCTACGAGCAGTACTTC. This sequence encodes CASSFGSQGYEQYF.

The chain links TRBV19 to TRBJ2-2, with D possibly TRBD1 on 5 matching bases. V was shortened by 4 bases and J by 0 bases, with 18 bases between the two germline ends. CDR3 length: 18 residues. Germline CDR1 is LNHDA and CDR2 is SQIVND (reference sequence). This CDR3 is CASSTGWAIYSNTGELFF. DNA of the CDR3: TGTGCCAGTAGTACAGGGTGGGCGATCTACTCGAACACCGGGGAGCTGTTTTTT.

This clone was seen a handful of times. The chain links TRBV5-4 to TRBJ2-2; D not certain. Per the germline V gene, CDR1 is SGHNT and CDR2 is YYREEE (reference sequence). Trimming shortened V by 4 bases and J by 5 bases, and 15 bases separated the two germline ends. This CDR3 has 15 amino acids. CDR3 amino acids: CASSPDEAGTGELFF. The CDR3 nucleotides are TGTGCCAGCAGCCCCGATGAGGCCGGGACCGGGGAGCTGTTTTTT.

The rearrangement joins TRBV6-5 to TRBJ2-7, with 7 bases lining up with TRBD2. Germline CDR1 and CDR2: MNHEY and SVGAGI. This CDR3 has 14 amino acids. Trimming at V came to 0 bases and at J to 3 bases, leaving 2 bases not matched to a gene. The CDR3 here is CASSYSGDYYEQYF. In nucleotides, the CDR3 is TGTGCCAGCAGTTACTCAGGGGACTACTACGAGCAGTACTTC.

V and J are TRBV7-8 and TRBJ1-5, with 9 bases fitting TRBD1. Trimming cost V 5 bases and J 4 bases; bases outside gene matches: 9. This CDR3 spans 16 amino acids. Germline V gene lookup returns CDR1 SGHVS and CDR2 FQNEAQ. CDR3 region: CASSVKTGGDNQPQHF. The CDR3 nucleotides read TGTGCCAGCAGCGTAAAGACAGGGGGGGATAATCAGCCCCAGCATTTT.

The chain has TRBV7-9 and TRBJ2-2; 8 positions match TRBD2. CDR1 and CDR2 from the germline V gene are SEHNR and FQNEAQ (reference sequence). V lost 6 bases to trimming and J lost 6 bases; unmatched junction nucleotides: 15. CDR3 size: 17 residues. The CDR3 sequence: CASSRLPAGAVAGELFF. CDR3 nucleotide sequence: TGTGCCAGCAGTCGCCTACCAGCGGGGGCGGTTGCCGGGGAGCTGTTTTTT.

The CDR3 protein is CASRHRGETNEKLFF. The CDR3 DNA is TGTGCCAGTAGACATAGGGGGGAGACTAATGAAAAACTGTTTTTT. The chain is built from TRBV19 and TRBJ1-4, with a tentative D call TRBD1 (6 bases). V gave up 6 bases and J gave up 2 bases, with 13 bases separating them. Germline assignment: CDR1 LNHDA and CDR2 SQIVND (reference sequence). The CDR3 is 15 amino acids.

The rearrangement joins TRBV5-1 to TRBJ2-6; D might be TRBD1 (5 bases). Germline CDR1 reads SGHRS; CDR2 reads YFSETQ. There are 16 residues in the CDR3. V was shortened by 4 bases and J by 0 bases, with 11 bases between the two germline ends. CDR3 in amino acids: CASSADSNSGANVLTF. The CDR3 nucleotides read TGCGCCAGCAGCGCCGACAGCAACTCTGGGGCCAACGTCCTGACTTTC.

The J gene is TRBJ2-7, the V gene TRBV6-5; 11 nucleotides agree with TRBD2. Trimming removed 4 bases from V and 2 bases from J; junction bases left unmatched: 4. CDR1 is MNHEY, CDR2 SVGAGI, per germline. The CDR3 runs 15 residues. The CDR3 is CASSLLAGATYEQYF. CDR3 in DNA: TGTGCCAGCAGTTTACTAGCGGGGGCAACCTACGAGCAGTACTTC.

V is TRBV4-1 and J is TRBJ2-7, with a weak D call TRBD2 (5 bases). From germline, CDR1 is MGHRA and CDR2 YSYEKL. CDR3 size: 16 residues. V dropped 4 bases and J dropped 2 bases, with 18 bases sitting between them. CDR3 bases: TGCGCCAGCAGCCGATTTGGGAGCGACGATCCCTACGAGCAGTACTTC. Translation: CASSRFGSDDPYEQYF.

The chain links TRBV5-3 to TRBJ2-7; D remains ambiguous. TRBV5-3 counts as an open reading frame of uncertain function. There are 12 residues in the CDR3. V lost 7 bases to trimming and J lost 3 bases, with 11 bases between them. The CDR3 region is CARGPVFYEQYF. The CDR3 DNA reads as TGTGCCAGAGGGCCAGTTTTCTACGAGCAGTACTTC.

The rearrangement links TRBV30 to TRBJ2-7, with D hard to call. Between the trimmed V and J ends, which lost 5 bases and 2 bases, there was a span of 7 bases. The germline V gene encodes CDR1 GTSNPN and CDR2 SVGIG (reference sequence). CDR3 length: 11 amino acids. In DNA form, the CDR3 reads TGTGCCTGGGACCGGACCTACGAGCAGTACTTC. This gives the protein CAWDRTYEQYF.

V is TRBV28 and J is TRBJ1-1; D ambiguous. The CDR3 runs to 16 residues. Trimming removed 3 bases at V and 0 bases at J, with 14 bases between. Per germline, CDR1 MDHEN and CDR2 SYDVKM. For the CDR3, the DNA is TGTGCCAGCAGTTTTGTGACCGGACGGCTGAACACTGAAGCTTTCTTT. It specifies CASSFVTGRLNTEAFF.

Concerning this clone itself: Mismatch with germline at one junction end may stem from a read error. The chain combines TRBV5-1 with TRBJ1-2, with D hard to call. The CDR3 is 14 residues long. Germline lookup yields CDR1 SGHRS and CDR2 YFSETQ. The CDR3 bases are TGCGCCGGCAGCTTGGAGGCAGCGAATCCGGGCTACACCTTC. Amino acids: CAGSLEAANPGYTF.

The rearrangement joins TRBV7-2 to TRBJ1-5; D call uncertain. V was trimmed by 0 bases and J by 7 bases, leaving 7 bases between them. Germline V gene data show CDR1 as SGHTA and CDR2 as FQGNSA. The CDR3 consists of 13 residues. The CDR3 sequence: CASSLAIQQPQHF. The CDR3, as DNA: TGTGCCAGCAGCTTAGCGATACAGCAGCCCCAGCATTTT.

The gene calls are TRBV19 and TRBJ2-7; no firm D call. V was trimmed by 2 bases and J by 4 bases, leaving 15 bases between them. Germline lookup yields CDR1 LNHDA and CDR2 SQIVND (reference sequence). This CDR3 contains 15 residues. The CDR3 bases are TGTGCCAGTAGTATATGGGCACAAAGCCCTTACGAGCAGTACTTC. Protein: CASSIWAQSPYEQYF.

This clone was seen a single time. The V gene is TRBV6-1, the J gene TRBJ2-7, with D possibly matching TRBD1 (6 bases). V lost 7 bases to trimming and J lost 0 bases, with 16 bases between them. There are 15 residues in the CDR3. The germline V gene encodes CDR1 MNHNS and CDR2 SASEGT. The CDR3 spells CASMTAKGGSYEQYF. The CDR3 DNA reads TGTGCCAGCATGACGGCGAAAGGGGGCTCCTACGAGCAGTACTTC.

This chain connects TRBV7-9 to TRBJ2-3; 13 bases agree with TRBD2. The J segment lost 9 bases and the V segment lost 5 bases, leaving 8 bases of the junction unmatched. Germline lookup yields CDR1 SEHNR and CDR2 FQNEAQ (reference sequence). The CDR3 runs 15 residues. The CDR3 DNA reads TGTGCCAGCAGCCCCGGGACTAGCGGGATGGAGACGCAGTATTTT. Protein: CASSPGTSGMETQYF.

V and J are TRBV2 and TRBJ1-1, with D possibly matching TRBD1 (6 bases). The V gene lost 4 bases and the J gene lost 11 bases, with 14 bases spanning the gap. This CDR3 is 12 amino acids long. From germline, CDR1 is SNHLY and CDR2 FYNNEI. In nucleotides, the CDR3 is TGTGCCAGCAGTGTGGGGCAGGGGTATGCTTTCTTT. Its translation: CASSVGQGYAFF.

The J gene is TRBJ2-7, the V gene TRBV27, with 11 bases aligning to TRBD1. The V gene's germline CDR1 is MNHEY and CDR2 SMNVEV (reference sequence). With V trimmed by 5 bases and J by 8 bases, 14 bases remained unmatched. This CDR3 has 16 residues. The DNA for the CDR3 is TGTGCCAGCAGTCCAATGGGACAGGGGGGGGCTGGGCAGCAGTACTTC. Translating it yields CASSPMGQGGAGQQYF.

This sequence joins TRBV18 and TRBJ2-7; D might be TRBD1 or TRBD2, each matching 6 bases. Trimming took 2 bases from V and 0 from J, leaving 14 bases between them. Per germline, CDR1 KGHSH and CDR2 LQKENI. The length of the CDR3 is 16 residues. CDR3 protein: CASSPMAGGASYEQYF. The CDR3 DNA sequence: TGTGCCAGCTCACCAATGGCCGGGGGCGCCTCCTACGAGCAGTACTTC.

This rearrangement joins TRBV19 to TRBJ1-1; 7 bases line up with TRBD1. V was pared by 3 bases and J by 4 bases, with 8 bases of the junction left unmatched. The germline V gene encodes CDR1 LNHDA and CDR2 SQIVND (reference sequence). There are 15 residues in the CDR3. This CDR3 is CASSMGDRVGTEAFF. For the CDR3, the DNA is TGTGCCAGTAGTATGGGAGACAGGGTTGGCACTGAAGCTTTCTTT.

The rearrangement joins TRBV6-5 to TRBJ2-7; tentative D call: TRBD2 (7 bases). This CDR3 contains 14 residues. CDR1 is MNHEY, CDR2 SVGAGI, per germline. V lost 2 bases, J lost 2 bases, and 10 bases lay in between. CDR3: CASSYLGGPYEQYF. The DNA of the CDR3 is TGTGCCAGCAGTTACCTCGGGGGGCCCTACGAGCAGTACTTC.

V is TRBV6-6 and J is TRBJ2-7; 9 nucleotides line up with TRBD1. The ends lost 6 bases at V and 7 bases at J; junction bases unmatched: 10. Germline CDR1 and CDR2: MNHNY and SVGAGI (reference sequence). This CDR3 has 14 residues. DNA of the CDR3: TGTGCCAGCAGCTCCCCCTCCGGGACAGGGGAGCAGTACTTC. This sequence encodes CASSSPSGTGEQYF.